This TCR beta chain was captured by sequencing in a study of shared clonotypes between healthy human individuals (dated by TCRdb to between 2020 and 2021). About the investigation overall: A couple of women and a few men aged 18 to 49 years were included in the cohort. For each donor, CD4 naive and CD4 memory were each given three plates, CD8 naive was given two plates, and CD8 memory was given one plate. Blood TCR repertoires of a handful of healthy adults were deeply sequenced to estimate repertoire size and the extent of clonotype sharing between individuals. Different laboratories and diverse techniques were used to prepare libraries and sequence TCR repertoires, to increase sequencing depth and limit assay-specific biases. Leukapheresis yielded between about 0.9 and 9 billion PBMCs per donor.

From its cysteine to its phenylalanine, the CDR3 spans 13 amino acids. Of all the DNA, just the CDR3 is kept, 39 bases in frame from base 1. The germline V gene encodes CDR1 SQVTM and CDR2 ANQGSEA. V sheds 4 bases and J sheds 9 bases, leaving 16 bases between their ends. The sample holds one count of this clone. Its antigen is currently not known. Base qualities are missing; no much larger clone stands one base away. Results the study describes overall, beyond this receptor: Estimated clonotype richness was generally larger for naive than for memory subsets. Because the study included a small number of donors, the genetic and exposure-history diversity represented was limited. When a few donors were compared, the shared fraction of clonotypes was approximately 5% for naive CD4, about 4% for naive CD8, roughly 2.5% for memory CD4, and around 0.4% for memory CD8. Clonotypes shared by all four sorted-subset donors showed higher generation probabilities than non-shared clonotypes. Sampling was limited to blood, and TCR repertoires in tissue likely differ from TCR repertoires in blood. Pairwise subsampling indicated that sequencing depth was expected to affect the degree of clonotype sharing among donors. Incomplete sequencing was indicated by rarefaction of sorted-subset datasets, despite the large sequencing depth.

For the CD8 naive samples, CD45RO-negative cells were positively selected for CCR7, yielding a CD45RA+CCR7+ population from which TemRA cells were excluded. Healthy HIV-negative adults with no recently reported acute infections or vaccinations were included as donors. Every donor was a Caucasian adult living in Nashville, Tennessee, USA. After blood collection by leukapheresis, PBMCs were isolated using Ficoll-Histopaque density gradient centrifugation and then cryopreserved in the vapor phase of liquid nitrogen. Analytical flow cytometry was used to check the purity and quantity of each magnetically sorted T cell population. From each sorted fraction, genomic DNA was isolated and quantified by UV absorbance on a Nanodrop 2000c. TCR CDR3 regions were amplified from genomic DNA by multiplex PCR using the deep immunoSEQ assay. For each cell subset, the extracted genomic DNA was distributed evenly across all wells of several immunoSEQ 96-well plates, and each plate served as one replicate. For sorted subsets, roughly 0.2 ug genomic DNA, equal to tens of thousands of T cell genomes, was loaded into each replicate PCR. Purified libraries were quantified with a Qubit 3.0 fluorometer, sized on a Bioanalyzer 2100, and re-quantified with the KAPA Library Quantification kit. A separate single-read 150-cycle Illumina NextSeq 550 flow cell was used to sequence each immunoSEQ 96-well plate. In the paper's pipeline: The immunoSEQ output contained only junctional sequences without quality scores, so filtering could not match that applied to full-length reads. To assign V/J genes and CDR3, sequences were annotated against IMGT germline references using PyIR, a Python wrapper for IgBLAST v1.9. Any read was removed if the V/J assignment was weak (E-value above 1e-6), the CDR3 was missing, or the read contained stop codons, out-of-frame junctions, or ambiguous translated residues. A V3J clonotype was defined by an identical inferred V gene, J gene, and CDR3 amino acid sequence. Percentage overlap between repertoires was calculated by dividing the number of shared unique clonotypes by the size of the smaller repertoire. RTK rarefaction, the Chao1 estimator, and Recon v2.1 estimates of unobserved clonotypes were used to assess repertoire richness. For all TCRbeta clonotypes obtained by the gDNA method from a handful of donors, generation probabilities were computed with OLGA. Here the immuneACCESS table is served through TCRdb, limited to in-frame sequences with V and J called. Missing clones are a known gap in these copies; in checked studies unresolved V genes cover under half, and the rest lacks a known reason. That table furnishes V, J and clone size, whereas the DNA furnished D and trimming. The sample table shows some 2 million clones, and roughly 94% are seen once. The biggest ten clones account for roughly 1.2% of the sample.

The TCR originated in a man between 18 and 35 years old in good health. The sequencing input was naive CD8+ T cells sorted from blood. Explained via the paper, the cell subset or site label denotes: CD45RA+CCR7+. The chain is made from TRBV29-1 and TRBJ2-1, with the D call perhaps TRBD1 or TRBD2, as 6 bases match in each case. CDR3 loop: CSVGTGARGEQFF. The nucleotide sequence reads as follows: TGCAGCGTTGGCACGGGGGCAAGGGGTGAGCAGTTCTTC.